Each of the 10 T cell receptor beta chains below was sequenced from the same sample in a study of T cells after yellow fever vaccination. TCRdb fed the 5' RACE reads into MiXCR, producing one record per CDR3 protein. The sample has approximately 70,000 distinct CDR3 sequences; more than 5.5% are singletons. The sample here was CD8+ T cells sorted from PBMCs, taken around 10 days after the first yellow fever vaccination. The source of these receptors is a man between 18 and 29 years old who received the YFV17D yellow fever vaccine.

This clonotype came up many times. The chain recombines TRBV27 with TRBJ2-7; D might be TRBD1 (5 bases). Trimming stripped 4 bases from V and 1 base from J, with 11 bases between. The length of the CDR3 is 14 residues. Germline-derived CDR1 and CDR2 are MNHEY and SMNVEV (reference sequence). The CDR3 is CASSSTVLSYEQYF. CDR3 coding DNA: TGTGCCAGCAGTTCGACAGTTCTATCCTACGAGCAGTACTTC.

This clonotype was observed many times. The chain uses TRBV5-6 and TRBJ2-4, with D tentatively TRBD1 (5 bases). CDR3 length: 14 amino acids. V was trimmed by 1 base and J by 3 bases, leaving 8 bases between them. In germline, CDR1 is SGHDT, CDR2 YYEEEE. CDR3 in DNA: TGTGCCAGCAGCTTGAGGGGATTCAAAAACATTCAGTACTTC. Translated, it gives CASSLRGFKNIQYF.

This clonotype was observed a few times. The chain combines TRBV28 with TRBJ1-4; 7 nucleotides align to TRBD1. The trim removed 3 bases at V and 4 bases at J, leaving 11 bases unmatched. The CDR3 loop spans 17 amino acids. Germline V gene sequence: CDR1 MDHEN, CDR2 SYDVKM. CDR3: CASSFGDRDILNEKLFF. The CDR3 DNA reads TGTGCCAGCAGTTTTGGGGACAGAGATATTCTTAATGAAAAACTGTTTTTT.

This clonotype has at least ten counts. The chain is built from TRBV7-8 and TRBJ2-5, with 10 bases lining up with TRBD2. Germline CDR1 and CDR2: SGHVS and FQNEAQ. The ends lost 5 bases at V and 5 bases at J; junction bases unmatched: 11. The length of the CDR3 is 16 residues. CDR3 sequence reads: CASSTPYSGGIETQYF. The DNA for the CDR3 is TGTGCCAGCAGCACACCCTATAGCGGGGGGATCGAGACCCAGTACTTC.

This clonotype was seen repeatedly, ten times or more. The CDR3 coding sequence is TGCGCCAGCAGTGAGACGGGGGAAAATGAGCAGTTCTTC. Translated: CASSETGENEQFF. This chain connects TRBV10-2 to TRBJ2-1; weak D call: TRBD2 (6 bases). V was shortened by 2 bases and J by 7 bases, with 9 bases between the two germline ends. The CDR3 consists of 13 residues. Germline V gene sequence: CDR1 WSHSY, CDR2 SAAADI.

This clonotype was picked up a small number of times. The rearrangement joins TRBV7-9 to TRBJ1-5; weak D call: TRBD1 (5 bases). V lost 4 bases and J lost 0, with 7 bases in between. Germline-derived CDR1 and CDR2 are SEHNR and FQNEAQ (reference sequence). CDR3 size: 14 residues. CDR3 amino acids: CASSSGFSNQPQHF. The CDR3 DNA follows: TGTGCCAGCAGCTCAGGGTTTAGCAATCAGCCCCAGCATTTT. Filled out from reference TRBV7-9 and TRBJ1-5, the complete variable domain reads DTGVSQNPRHKITKRGQNVTFRCDPISEHNRLYWYRQTLGQGPEFLTYFQNEAQLEKSRLLSDRFSAERPKGSFSTLEIQRTEQGDSAMYLCASSSGFSNQPQHFGDGTRLSIL.

In this sample, this clonotype turned up many times. The V call is TRBV6-2 or TRBV6-3, the J call TRBJ1-1, with D unresolved. CDR1 is MNHEY, CDR2 SVGEGT, per germline. The CDR3 is 12 residues long. Trimming pared 6 bases from V and 8 bases from J, leaving 13 bases between. The CDR3 here is CASSHGGSEAFF. The CDR3 coding sequence is TGTGCCAGCAGCCACGGAGGGAGCGAAGCTTTCTTT.

There are many counts of this clonotype. The CDR3 here is CASSLGRRGAWETQYF. The CDR3 region has the DNA TGTGCCAGCAGTTTAGGCAGGCGGGGGGCTTGGGAGACCCAGTACTTC. The chain is built from TRBV12-3 or TRBV12-4 and TRBJ2-5; TRBD2 agrees at 8 bases. The CDR3 consists of 16 residues. With 1 base clipped from V and 5 bases from J, the junction kept 9 bases outside the gene matches.

This clonotype showed up many times. The rearrangement joins TRBV5-5 to TRBJ2-5; possible D gene TRBD1, 5 bases. The germline CDR1 and CDR2 sequences are SGHKS and YYEKEE (reference sequence). V was cut by 4 bases and J by 4 bases, with 20 bases left in between. The CDR3 extends over 16 amino acids. The CDR3 protein is CASSHRSRPIGETQYF. CDR3 sequence (DNA): TGTGCCAGCAGCCACAGGTCCCGACCGATCGGAGAGACCCAGTACTTC.

This clonotype was seen many times. The chain has TRBV4-3 and TRBJ1-1, with D tentatively TRBD1 (5 bases). The CDR3 totals 12 residues. The germline gives CDR1 LGHNA, CDR2 YSLEER. Between the trimmed V and J ends, which lost 1 base and 7 bases, there was a span of 7 bases. The CDR3 region has the DNA TGCGCCAGCAGCCAAGTGGGGCGTGAAGCTTTCTTT. Translated: CASSQVGREAFF.